This T cell receptor (beta chain) appears in the sequencing data of a study of OX40 agonist ivuxolimab in advanced cancers. For the study at large: Dose-escalation patients suffered from hepatocellular carcinoma, melanoma, renal cell or head and neck cancer.

Per the germline V gene, CDR1 is SGHRS and CDR2 is YFSETQ. V dropped 4 bases and J dropped 0 bases, with 11 bases sitting between them. This CDR3 comprises 16 residues. TCRdb's copy holds only in-frame clones and misses some; the assay was immunoSEQ multiplex PCR. The sample carries some 46,000 clones, roughly 86% recorded once. The starting material was CD4+ or CD8+ T cells sorted from blood, obtained in a trial of the OX40 agonist ivuxolimab. This sequence originates from an adult with an advanced solid tumor such as melanoma, head and neck, liver or kidney cancer. The rearrangement uses TRBV5-1 and TRBJ2-6, with D uncertain. The CDR3 loop reads CASSTTPGSGANVLTF. The DNA of the CDR3 is TGCGCCAGCAGCACAACACCAGGCTCTGGGGCCAACGTCCTGACTTTC.